Shown below are 13 T cell receptor beta chains from a single sample sequenced in a study of blood T cell repertoires in COVID-19. Method: immunoSEQ multiplex PCR; TCRdb's copy keeps in-frame clones and lacks some. Here the sample spans 250,000 to 300,000 clones, roughly 90% being singletons. What was sequenced was peripheral blood. The receptor set was obtained from a woman aged 25 to 39 with COVID-19, enrolled during active disease.

The chain links TRBV6-2 or TRBV6-3 to TRBJ2-3; a weak D match, TRBD2 (5 bases). Germline CDR1 MNHEY, CDR2 SVGEGT. The CDR3 is made up of 14 amino acids. Trimming stripped 5 bases from V and 4 bases from J, with 13 bases between. The CDR3 region has the DNA TGTGCCAGCAGTGCCGGTGGAGGCGCAGATACGCAGTATTTT. This sequence encodes CASSAGGGADTQYF.

This chain connects TRBV19 to TRBJ1-2, with 8 nucleotides matching TRBD1. This CDR3 has 15 residues. V lost 5 bases and J lost 5; bases outside the gene matches: 10. The V gene's germline CDR1 is LNHDA and CDR2 SQIVND (reference sequence). The CDR3 loop is CASSGVAGGQYGYTF. Here the CDR3 DNA reads TGTGCCAGTAGTGGAGTCGCAGGGGGCCAATATGGCTACACCTTC. The variable domain in full, completed from reference TRBV19 and TRBJ1-2, reads DGGITQSPKYLFRKEGQNVTLSCEQNLNHDAMYWYRQDPGQGLRLIYYSQIVNDFQKGDIAEGYSVSREKKESFPLTVTSAQKNPTAFYLCASSGVAGGQYGYTFGSGTRLTVV.

The chain employs TRBV6-5 and TRBJ2-7; the match to TRBD1 covers 12 bases. Germline values: CDR1 MNHEY, CDR2 SVGAGI. Trimming at V came to 6 bases and at J to 4 bases, leaving 7 bases not matched to a gene. The CDR3 is made up of 15 amino acids. The CDR3 nucleotides read TGTGCCAGCAGCACCGGGACAGGGGGCTGGTACGAGCAGTACTTC. Translation: CASSTGTGGWYEQYF.

The chain is built from TRBV5-4 and TRBJ1-6; a possible D gene is TRBD1 (6 bases). Between the trimmed V and J ends, which lost 4 bases and 2 bases, there was a span of 19 bases. Germline V lookup: CDR1 SGHNT, CDR2 YYREEE (reference sequence). This CDR3 comprises 18 residues. The CDR3 DNA reads as TGTGCCAGCAGCGCACGGACAGTAGGGGAAACCTATAATTCACCCCTCCACTTT. This gives the protein CASSARTVGETYNSPLHF.

This clone was detected once. The chain links TRBV4-1 to TRBJ2-3, with TRBD1 identical over 9 bases. With V trimmed by 4 bases and J by 5 bases, 10 bases remained unmatched. The CDR3 loop spans 16 amino acids. CDR1 is MGHRA, CDR2 YSYEKL, per germline. CDR3 loop: CASSLSTGGAEDTQYF. The CDR3 coding sequence is TGCGCCAGCAGCCTATCCACAGGGGGCGCGGAAGATACGCAGTATTTT.

The V gene is TRBV27, the J gene TRBJ1-1; maybe TRBD1 (6 bases). With 3 bases removed from V and 3 bases from J, the gap between germline ends came to 14 bases. Germline V lookup: CDR1 MNHEY, CDR2 SMNVEV (reference sequence). This CDR3 has 15 amino acids. The CDR3, as DNA: TGTGCCAGCAGTTTCTTTGGCAGGGGTTACACTGAAGCTTTCTTT. It specifies CASSFFGRGYTEAFF.

This chain uses TRBV18 with TRBJ2-7, with 8 bases matching TRBD2. CDR1 KGHSH and CDR2 LQKENI come from the germline V gene. V was pared by 4 bases and J by 2 bases, with 7 bases of the junction left unmatched. CDR3 length: 15 amino acids. This CDR3 is CASSLESGGPYEQYF. The CDR3 DNA sequence: TGTGCCAGCTCACTAGAGAGCGGGGGACCCTACGAGCAGTACTTC.

This rearrangement joins TRBV5-1 to TRBJ1-6; TRBD1 might be the D (6 bases). This CDR3 spans 16 amino acids. Germline values: CDR1 SGHRS, CDR2 YFSETQ. V was clipped by 4 bases and J by 10 bases, with 21 bases between them. The CDR3 DNA sequence: TGCGCCAGCAGCACTGGCAGTGGGACAAGGCAGTCACCCCTCCACTTT. Amino acid sequence: CASSTGSGTRQSPLHF. Full variable domain (outside the CDR3, taken from reference TRBV5-1 and TRBJ1-6): KAGVTQTPRYLIKTRGQQVTLSCSPISGHRSVSWYQQTPGQGLQFLFEYFSETQRNKGNFPGRFSGRQFSNSRSEMNVSTLELGDSALYLCASSTGSGTRQSPLHFGNGTRLTVT.

The chain joins TRBV4-1 to TRBJ1-3, with D perhaps TRBD1 (6 bases). V lost 1 base and J 4 bases, leaving 14 bases between the germline ends. Looked up from germline, CDR1 is MGHRA and CDR2 is YSYEKL. This CDR3 is built from 16 residues. The CDR3 spells CASSQVVPGDGNTIYF. CDR3 DNA sequence: TGCGCCAGCAGCCAAGTAGTCCCAGGGGACGGAAACACCATATATTTT.

This sequence joins TRBV10-1 and TRBJ2-3, with D perhaps matching TRBD2 (6 bases). The germline CDR1 and CDR2 sequences are WNHNN and SYGVQD (reference sequence). This CDR3 is built from 12 residues. V lost 5 bases, J lost 6 bases, and 9 bases lay in between. CDR3 bases: TGCGCCAGCAGTCGGGAGCAGGATACGCAGTATTTT. Translating it yields CASSREQDTQYF.

V is TRBV9 and J is TRBJ1-6; possible D gene TRBD1, 6 bases. Germline assignment: CDR1 SGDLS and CDR2 YYNGEE. V was trimmed by 1 base and J by 9 bases, leaving 17 bases between them. CDR3 size: 16 residues. DNA for the CDR3: TGTGCCAGCAGCGTAACCCTGGGCAGGGGAGTTTCACCCCTCCACTTT. Translated, it gives CASSVTLGRGVSPLHF.

DNA for the CDR3: TGCGCCAGCAGCATTCTACAGGGCGCTGAAGCTTTCTTT. Its protein product is CASSILQGAEAFF. V usage is TRBV5-1 and J usage is TRBJ1-1, with TRBD1 as a possible D gene (6 bases). The V end was cut by 4 bases, the J end by 6 bases, with 13 bases between. The CDR3 runs to 13 residues. Germline CDR1 reads SGHRS; CDR2 reads YFSETQ. The variable domain in full, completed from reference TRBV5-1 and TRBJ1-1, reads KAGVTQTPRYLIKTRGQQVTLSCSPISGHRSVSWYQQTPGQGLQFLFEYFSETQRNKGNFPGRFSGRQFSNSRSEMNVSTLELGDSALYLCASSILQGAEAFFGQGTRLTVV.

This sequence joins TRBV11-2 and TRBJ2-7, with 11 nucleotides matching TRBD2. Germline values: CDR1 SGHAT, CDR2 FQNNGV. The CDR3 is made up of 16 amino acids. V lost 2 bases, J lost 9 bases, and 12 bases stayed unmatched. The CDR3 region has the DNA TGTGCCAGCAGCTTAAGCTCGCTAGCGGGGGGCCACTGGCAGTACTTC. It encodes CASSLSSLAGGHWQYF.